This T cell receptor beta chain came from a study of T cell clones after liver transplantation. Whole-study context: A pre-transplant mixed lymphocyte reaction with TCRbeta sequencing defined graft-donor-reactive clones followed in post-transplant blood. Three of eight recipients were HCV-positive; others had non-autoimmune, non-viral indications. The study, taken as a whole, reports: Donor-reactive sequences fell more than third party-reactive ones, suggesting partial deletion.

Assay: immunoSEQ multiplex PCR; the TCRdb copy retains only in-frame clones and omits some. The sample contains roughly 6,100 clones, over 70% of which appear only once. CDR3 length: 16 residues. V lost 5 bases, J lost 0 bases, and 5 bases stayed unmatched. Germline V gene lookup returns CDR1 SEHNR and CDR2 FQNEAQ (reference sequence). Comments on this clone: Its specificity is not known.

This TCR came from a human donor who received a liver transplant. The input for sequencing was CD8+ T cells from blood, taken before liver transplant. The chain joins TRBV7-9 to TRBJ1-3, with TRBD1 matching 9 bases. This CDR3 reads CASSEPTGGSGNTIYF. The CDR3 DNA reads TGTGCCAGCAGCGAACCGACAGGGGGCTCTGGAAACACCATATATTTT.